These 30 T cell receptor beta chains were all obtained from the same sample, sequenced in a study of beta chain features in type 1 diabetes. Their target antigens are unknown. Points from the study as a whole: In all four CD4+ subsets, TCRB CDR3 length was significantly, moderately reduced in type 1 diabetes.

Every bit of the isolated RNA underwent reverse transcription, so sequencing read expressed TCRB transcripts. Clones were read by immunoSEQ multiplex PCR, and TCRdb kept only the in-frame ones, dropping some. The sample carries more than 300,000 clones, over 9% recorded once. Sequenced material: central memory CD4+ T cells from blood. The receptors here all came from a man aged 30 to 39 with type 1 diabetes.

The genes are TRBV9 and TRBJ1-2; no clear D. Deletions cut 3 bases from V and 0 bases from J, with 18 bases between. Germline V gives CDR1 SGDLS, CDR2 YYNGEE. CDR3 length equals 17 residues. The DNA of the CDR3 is TGTGCCAGCAGCGCACAGCCGCCGCCCTTTACTAACTATGGCTACACCTTC. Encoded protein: CASSAQPPPFTNYGYTF.

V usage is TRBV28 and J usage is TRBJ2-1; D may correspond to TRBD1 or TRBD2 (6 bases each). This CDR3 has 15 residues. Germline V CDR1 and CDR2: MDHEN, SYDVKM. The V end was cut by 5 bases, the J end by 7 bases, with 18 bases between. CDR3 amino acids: CASSTLGGPGNEQFF. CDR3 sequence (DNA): TGTGCCAGCAGTACCCTAGGGGGGCCGGGGAATGAGCAGTTCTTC.

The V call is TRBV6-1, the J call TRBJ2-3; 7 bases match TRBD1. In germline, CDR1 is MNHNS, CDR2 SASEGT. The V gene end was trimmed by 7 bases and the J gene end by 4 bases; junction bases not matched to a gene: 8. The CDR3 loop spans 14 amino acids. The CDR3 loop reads CASIDRAPPDTQYF. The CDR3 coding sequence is TGTGCCAGCATAGACAGGGCCCCTCCAGATACGCAGTATTTT.

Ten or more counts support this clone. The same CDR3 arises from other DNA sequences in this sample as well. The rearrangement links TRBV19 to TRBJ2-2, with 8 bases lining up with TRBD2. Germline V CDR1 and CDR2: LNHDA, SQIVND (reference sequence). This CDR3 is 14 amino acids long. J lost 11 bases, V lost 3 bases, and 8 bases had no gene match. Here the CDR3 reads CASSIVGLAGELFF. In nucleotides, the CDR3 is TGTGCCAGTAGTATTGTAGGACTAGCAGGAGAGCTGTTTTTT.

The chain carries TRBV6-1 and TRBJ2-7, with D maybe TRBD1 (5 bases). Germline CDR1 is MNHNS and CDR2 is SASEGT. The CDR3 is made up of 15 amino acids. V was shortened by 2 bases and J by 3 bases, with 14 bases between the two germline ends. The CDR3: CASSEQIGQSYEQYF. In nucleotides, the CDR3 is TGTGCCAGCAGTGAACAAATAGGACAAAGCTACGAGCAGTACTTC.

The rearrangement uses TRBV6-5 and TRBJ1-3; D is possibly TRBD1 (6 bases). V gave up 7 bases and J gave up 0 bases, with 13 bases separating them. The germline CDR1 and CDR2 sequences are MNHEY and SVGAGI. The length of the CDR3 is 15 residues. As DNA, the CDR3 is TGTGCCAGCACTCAGGGGATCGGCTCTGGAAACACCATATATTTT. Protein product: CASTQGIGSGNTIYF.

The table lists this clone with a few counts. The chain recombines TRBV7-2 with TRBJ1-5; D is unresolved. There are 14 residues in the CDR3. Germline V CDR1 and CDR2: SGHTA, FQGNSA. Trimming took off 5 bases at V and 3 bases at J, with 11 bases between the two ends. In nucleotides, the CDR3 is TGTGCCAGCAGCACTAGTGGATCCAATCAGCCCCAGCATTTT. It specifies CASSTSGSNQPQHF.

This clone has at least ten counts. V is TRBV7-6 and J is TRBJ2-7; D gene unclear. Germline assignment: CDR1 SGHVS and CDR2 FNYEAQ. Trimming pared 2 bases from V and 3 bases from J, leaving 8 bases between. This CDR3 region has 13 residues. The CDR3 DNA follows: TGTGCCAGCAGCTTATCTAGAGACTACGAGCAGTACTTC. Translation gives CASSLSRDYEQYF.

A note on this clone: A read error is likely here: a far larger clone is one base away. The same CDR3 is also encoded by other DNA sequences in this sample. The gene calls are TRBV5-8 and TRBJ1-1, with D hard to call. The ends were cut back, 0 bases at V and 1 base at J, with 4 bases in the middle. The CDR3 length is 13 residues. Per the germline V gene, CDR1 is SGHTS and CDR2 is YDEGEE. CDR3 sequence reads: CASSLDTNTEAFF. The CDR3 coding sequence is TGTGCCAGCAGCTTGGACACGAACACTGAAGCTTTCTTT.

The DNA for the CDR3 is TGTGCCAGCAGCTTTTCGACAGGTGTAGAAGCTTTCTTT. Residues: CASSFSTGVEAFF. The J gene is TRBJ1-1, the V gene TRBV7-9; TRBD1 might be the D (6 bases). The germline V gene encodes CDR1 SEHNR and CDR2 FQNEAQ (reference sequence). Trimming stripped 3 bases from V and 8 bases from J, with 13 bases between. The CDR3 runs to 13 residues.

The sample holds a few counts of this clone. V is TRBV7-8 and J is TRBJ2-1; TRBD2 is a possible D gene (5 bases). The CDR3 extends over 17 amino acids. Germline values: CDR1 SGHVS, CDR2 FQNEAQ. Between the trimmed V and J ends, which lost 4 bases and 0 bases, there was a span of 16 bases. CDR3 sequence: CASSWPRRLSSYNEQFF. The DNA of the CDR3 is TGTGCCAGCAGCTGGCCCCGGAGGTTGAGCTCCTACAATGAGCAGTTCTTC.

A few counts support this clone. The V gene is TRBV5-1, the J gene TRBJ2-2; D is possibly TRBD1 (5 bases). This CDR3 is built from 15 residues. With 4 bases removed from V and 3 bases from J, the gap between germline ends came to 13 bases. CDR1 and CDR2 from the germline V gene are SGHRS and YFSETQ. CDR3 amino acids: CASSPLQGDTGELFF. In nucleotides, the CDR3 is TGCGCCAGCAGCCCCTTGCAGGGTGACACCGGGGAGCTGTTTTTT.

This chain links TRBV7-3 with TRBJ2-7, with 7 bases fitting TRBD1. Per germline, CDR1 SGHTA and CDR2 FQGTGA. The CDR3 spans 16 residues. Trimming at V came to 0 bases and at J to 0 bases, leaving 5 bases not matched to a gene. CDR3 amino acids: CASSLTQGPSSYEQYF. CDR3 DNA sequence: TGTGCCAGCAGCTTAACACAGGGGCCTAGCTCCTACGAGCAGTACTTC.

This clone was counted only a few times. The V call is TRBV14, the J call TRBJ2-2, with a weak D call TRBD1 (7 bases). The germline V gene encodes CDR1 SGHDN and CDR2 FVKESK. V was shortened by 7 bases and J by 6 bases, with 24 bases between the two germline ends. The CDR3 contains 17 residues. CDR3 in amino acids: CASKGGTGDSRSGELFF. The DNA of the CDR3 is TGTGCCAGCAAGGGAGGTACCGGGGACAGTCGGTCCGGGGAGCTGTTTTTT.

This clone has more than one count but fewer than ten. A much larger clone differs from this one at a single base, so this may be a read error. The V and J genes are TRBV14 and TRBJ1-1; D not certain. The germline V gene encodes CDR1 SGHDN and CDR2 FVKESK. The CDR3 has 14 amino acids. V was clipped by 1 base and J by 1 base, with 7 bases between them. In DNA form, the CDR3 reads TGTGCCAGCAGCCAAGTTGTGGGGAACACTGAAGCTTTCTTT. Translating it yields CASSQVVGNTEAFF. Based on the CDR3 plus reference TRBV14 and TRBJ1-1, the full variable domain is EAGVTQFPSHSVIEKGQTVTLRCDPISGHDNLYWYRRVMGKEIKFLLHFVKESKQDESGMPNNRFLAERTGGTYSTLKVQPAELEDSGVYFCASSQVVGNTEAFFGQGTRLTVV.

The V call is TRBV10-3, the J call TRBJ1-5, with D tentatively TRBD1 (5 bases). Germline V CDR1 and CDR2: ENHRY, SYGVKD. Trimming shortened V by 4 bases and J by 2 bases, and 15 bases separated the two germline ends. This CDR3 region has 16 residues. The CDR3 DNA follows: TGTGCCATCAGTGGATCCTCAGGGAATCGCAATCAGCCCCAGCATTTT. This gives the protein CAISGSSGNRNQPQHF.

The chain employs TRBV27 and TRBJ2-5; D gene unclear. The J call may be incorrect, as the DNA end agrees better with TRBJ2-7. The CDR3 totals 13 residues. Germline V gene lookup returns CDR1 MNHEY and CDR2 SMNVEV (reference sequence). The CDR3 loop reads CASSFRPSYEQYF. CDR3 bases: TGTGCCAGCAGTTTCCGCCCCTCCTACGAGCAGTACTTC.

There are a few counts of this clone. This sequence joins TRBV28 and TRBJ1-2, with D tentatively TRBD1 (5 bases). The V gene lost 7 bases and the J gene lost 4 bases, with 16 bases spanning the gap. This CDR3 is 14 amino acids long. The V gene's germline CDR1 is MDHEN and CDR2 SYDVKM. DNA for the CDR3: TGTGCCAGCACTCGGGGCCATGGGGGCTATGGCTACACCTTC. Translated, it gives CASTRGHGGYGYTF.

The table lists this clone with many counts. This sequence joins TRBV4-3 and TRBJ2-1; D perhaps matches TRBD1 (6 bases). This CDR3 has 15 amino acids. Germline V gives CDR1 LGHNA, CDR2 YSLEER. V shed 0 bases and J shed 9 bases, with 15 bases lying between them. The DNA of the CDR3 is TGCGCCAGCAGCCAAGACCCAGGGGTCCCGGGTGAGCAGTTCTTC. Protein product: CASSQDPGVPGEQFF.

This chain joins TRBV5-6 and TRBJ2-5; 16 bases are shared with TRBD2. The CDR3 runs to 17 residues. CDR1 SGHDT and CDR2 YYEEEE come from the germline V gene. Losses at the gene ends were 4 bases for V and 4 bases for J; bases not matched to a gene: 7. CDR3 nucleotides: TGTGCCAGCAGCCCGGGACTAGCGGGAGGGCCCTCAGAGACCCAGTACTTC. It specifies CASSPGLAGGPSETQYF.

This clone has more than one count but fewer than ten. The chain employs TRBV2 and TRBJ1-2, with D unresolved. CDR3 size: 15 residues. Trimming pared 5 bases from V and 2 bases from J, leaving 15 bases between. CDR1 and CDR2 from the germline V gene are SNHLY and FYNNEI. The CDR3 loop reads CASSSLTSLNYGYTF. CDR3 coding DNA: TGTGCCAGCAGTTCTTTGACGAGCCTAAACTATGGCTACACCTTC.

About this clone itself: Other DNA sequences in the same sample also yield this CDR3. CDR3 nucleotides: TGTGCCAGCAGCCCCGGGACTGACACCGGGGAGCTGTTTTTT. It translates to CASSPGTDTGELFF. The chain is built from TRBV11-2 and TRBJ2-2; maybe TRBD2 (6 bases). Germline values: CDR1 SGHAT, CDR2 FQNNGV. CDR3 length: 14 amino acids. V lost 5 bases to trimming and J lost 3 bases, with 10 bases between them.

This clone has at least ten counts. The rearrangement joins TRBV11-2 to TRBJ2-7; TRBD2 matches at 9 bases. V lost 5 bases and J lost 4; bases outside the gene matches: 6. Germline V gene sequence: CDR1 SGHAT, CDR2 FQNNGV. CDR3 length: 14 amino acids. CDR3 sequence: CASSRSGSGYEQYF. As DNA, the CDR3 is TGTGCCAGCAGCCGTAGCGGGAGCGGGTACGAGCAGTACTTC.

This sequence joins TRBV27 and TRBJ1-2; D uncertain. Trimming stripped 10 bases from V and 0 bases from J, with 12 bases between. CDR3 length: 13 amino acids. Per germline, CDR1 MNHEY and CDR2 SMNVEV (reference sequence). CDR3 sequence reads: CAIGPGANYGYTF. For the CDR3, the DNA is TGTGCCATCGGACCCGGGGCTAACTATGGCTACACCTTC.

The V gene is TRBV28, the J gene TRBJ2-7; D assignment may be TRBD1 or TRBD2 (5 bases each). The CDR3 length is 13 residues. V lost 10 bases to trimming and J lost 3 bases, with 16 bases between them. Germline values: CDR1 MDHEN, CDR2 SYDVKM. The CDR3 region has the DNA TGTGCCACCAGGGTGGGAGCGAGCTACGAGCAGTACTTC. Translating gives CATRVGASYEQYF. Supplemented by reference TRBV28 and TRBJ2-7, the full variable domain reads DVKVTQSSRYLVKRTGEKVFLECVQDMDHENMFWYRQDPGLGLRLIYFSYDVKMKEKGDIPEGYSVSREKKERFSLILESASTNQTSMYLCATRVGASYEQYFGPGTRLTVT.

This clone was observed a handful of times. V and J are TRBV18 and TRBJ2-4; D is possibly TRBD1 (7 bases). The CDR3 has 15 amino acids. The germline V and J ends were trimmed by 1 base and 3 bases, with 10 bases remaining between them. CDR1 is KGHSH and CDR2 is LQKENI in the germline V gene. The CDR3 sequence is CASSPQQGGKNIQYF. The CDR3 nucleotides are TGTGCCAGCTCACCACAGCAGGGGGGCAAAAACATTCAGTACTTC.

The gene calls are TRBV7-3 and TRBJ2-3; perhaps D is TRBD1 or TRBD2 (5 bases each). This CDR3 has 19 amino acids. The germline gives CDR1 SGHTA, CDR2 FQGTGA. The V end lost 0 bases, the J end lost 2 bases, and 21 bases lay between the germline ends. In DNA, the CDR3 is TGTGCCAGCAGCTTAACGTGGGGACCAGGGTTGGGATCCACAGATACGCAGTATTTT. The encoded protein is CASSLTWGPGLGSTDTQYF.

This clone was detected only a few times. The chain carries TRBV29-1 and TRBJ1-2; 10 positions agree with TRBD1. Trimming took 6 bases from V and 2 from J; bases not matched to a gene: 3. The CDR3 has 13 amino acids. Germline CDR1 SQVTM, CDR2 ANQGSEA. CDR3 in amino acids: CSVRTGGNYGYTF. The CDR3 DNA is TGCAGCGTGCGGACAGGGGGGAACTATGGCTACACCTTC.

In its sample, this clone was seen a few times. DNA of the CDR3: TGTGCCAGCAGCCAAGACGGGAGGAGAACGGGACGGAGCTCTGGGGCCAACGTCCTGACTTTC. Translating gives CASSQDGRRTGRSSGANVLTF. This chain links TRBV14 with TRBJ2-6; 7 positions agree with TRBD2. The trim removed 0 bases at V and 0 bases at J, leaving 14 bases unmatched. There are 21 residues in the CDR3. Germline CDR1 SGHDN, CDR2 FVKESK.

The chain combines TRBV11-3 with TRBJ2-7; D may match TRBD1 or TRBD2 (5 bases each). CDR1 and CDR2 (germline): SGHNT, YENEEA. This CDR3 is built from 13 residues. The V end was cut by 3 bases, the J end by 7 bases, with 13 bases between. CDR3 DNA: TGTGCCAGCAGCTTCGGGATTAACAGGGAGCAGTACTTC. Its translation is CASSFGINREQYF.